This TCR beta chain came from a study of T cell repertoires in cytomegalovirus infection. Study as a whole: Both a matching HLA type and CMV infection were indicated by public TCR beta signatures.

MiXCR was run by TCRdb on the reads, yielding one entry per CDR3 protein. The sample lists hundreds of thousands of distinct CDR3 sequences, 33% seen once, with around a sixth in the top ten. A word on this clonotype: The antigen is unknown.

This receptor was taken from a human donor in good health (CMV status not recorded). Some clones in this sample may be carry-over from other donors' samples. Sequenced here: cultured PBMCs, sampled from culture after CMV antigen stimulation.

The CDR3 loop reads CSAQEGINGNQPQHF. CDR3 nucleotides: TGCAGTGCTCAAGAGGGGATCAATGGCAATCAGCCCCAGCATTTT. This chain connects TRBV20-1 to TRBJ1-5; D is perhaps TRBD1 (5 bases). Trimming pared 5 bases from V and 2 bases from J, leaving 16 bases between. Germline V CDR1 and CDR2: DFQATT, SNEGSKA (reference sequence). The CDR3 is 15 residues long.